The clone carrying this TCR beta chain showed up just once. Germline CDR1 SGHTA, CDR2 FQGTGA. The ends lost 2 bases at V and 3 bases at J; junction bases unmatched: 6. The CDR3 contains 15 residues. The source of the sample is a study of shared clonotypes between healthy human individuals. The naive CD8 subset, CD45RO-negative cells positively selected for CCR7, excluded terminally differentiated effector memory CD45RA+ cells. For each subset, genomic DNA was distributed in equal portions over several immunoSEQ plates. Assay: immunoSEQ multiplex PCR; the TCRdb copy retains only in-frame clones and omits some. The sample has roughly 890,000 clones, 90% to 95% seen once.

The sequence was obtained from a man aged 25 to 40 in good health. Material for sequencing was naive CD8+ T cells sorted from blood. J is TRBJ1-1 and V is TRBV7-3, with TRBD1 identical over 7 bases. CDR3: CASSLYGRGDTEAFF. CDR3 coding DNA: TGTGCCAGCAGCTTATATGGCAGGGGGGACACTGAAGCTTTCTTT.